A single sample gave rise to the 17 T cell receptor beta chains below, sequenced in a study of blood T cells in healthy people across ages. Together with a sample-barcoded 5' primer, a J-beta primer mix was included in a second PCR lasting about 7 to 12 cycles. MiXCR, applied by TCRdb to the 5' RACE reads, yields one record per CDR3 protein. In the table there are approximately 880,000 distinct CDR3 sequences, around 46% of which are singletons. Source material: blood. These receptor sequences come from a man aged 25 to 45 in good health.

CDR3 DNA sequence: TGCAGTGCTAGAGATTTTGGCGTACAAAACGGGCCCCAGCATTTT. Its translation: CSARDFGVQNGPQHF. The rearrangement links TRBV20-1 to TRBJ1-5; no clear D gene. CDR1 and CDR2 (germline): DFQATT, SNEGSKA (reference sequence). The ends were cut back, 0 bases at V and 9 bases at J, with 18 bases in the middle. This CDR3 is built from 15 residues.

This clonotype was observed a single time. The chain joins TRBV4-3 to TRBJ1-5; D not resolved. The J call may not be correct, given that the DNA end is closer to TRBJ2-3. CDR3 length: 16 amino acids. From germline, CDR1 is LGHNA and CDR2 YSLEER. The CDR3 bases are TGCGCCAGCAGCCAAGATAGGCAGGACGGCAATCAGCCCCAGTATTTT. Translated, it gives CASSQDRQDGNQPQYF.

CDR3 sequence (DNA): TGCGCCAGCTGCCTGACTCAATCTTCTCTAGAGCAGTACTTC. Its translation: CASCLTQSSLEQYF. V is TRBV5-1 and J is TRBJ2-7; D remains unclear. The V end lost 7 bases, the J end lost 7 bases, and 21 bases lay between the germline ends. The CDR3 has 14 amino acids. Germline V gene lookup returns CDR1 SGHRS and CDR2 YFSETQ.

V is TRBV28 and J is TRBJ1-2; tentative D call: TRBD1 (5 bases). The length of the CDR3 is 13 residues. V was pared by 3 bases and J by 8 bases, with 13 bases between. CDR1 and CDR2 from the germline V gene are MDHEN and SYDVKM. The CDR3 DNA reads TGTGCCAGCAGTTTGATGAGGGGAGGGGGCTACACCTTC. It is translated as CASSLMRGGGYTF.

The CDR3: CASSLGPGSDYGYTF. CDR3 nucleotide sequence: TGTGCCAGCAGCTTAGGGCCGGGGTCGGACTATGGCTACACCTTC. The chain links TRBV7-2 to TRBJ1-2; no reliable D call. CDR1 SGHTA and CDR2 FQGNSA come from the germline V gene. This CDR3 spans 15 amino acids. V lost 1 base and J 3 bases, leaving 12 bases between the germline ends.

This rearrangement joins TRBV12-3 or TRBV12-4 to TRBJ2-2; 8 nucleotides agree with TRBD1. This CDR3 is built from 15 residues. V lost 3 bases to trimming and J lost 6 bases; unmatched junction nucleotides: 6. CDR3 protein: CASSFQGAHPGELFF. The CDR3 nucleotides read TGTGCCAGCAGTTTTCAGGGGGCTCACCCCGGGGAGCTGTTTTTT.

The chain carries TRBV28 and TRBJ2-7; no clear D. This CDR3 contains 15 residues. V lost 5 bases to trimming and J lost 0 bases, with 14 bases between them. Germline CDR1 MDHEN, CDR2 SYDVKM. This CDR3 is CASSPPAKSSYEQYF. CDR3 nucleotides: TGTGCCAGCAGTCCCCCCGCGAAGAGCTCCTACGAGCAGTACTTC.

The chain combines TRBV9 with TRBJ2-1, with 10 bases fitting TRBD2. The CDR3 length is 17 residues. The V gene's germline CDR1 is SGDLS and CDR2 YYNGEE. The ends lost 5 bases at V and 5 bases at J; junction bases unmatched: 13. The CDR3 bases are TGTGCCAGCAGGGATCTCCGGACTAGCGGTATCCACAATGAGCAGTTCTTC. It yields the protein CASRDLRTSGIHNEQFF.

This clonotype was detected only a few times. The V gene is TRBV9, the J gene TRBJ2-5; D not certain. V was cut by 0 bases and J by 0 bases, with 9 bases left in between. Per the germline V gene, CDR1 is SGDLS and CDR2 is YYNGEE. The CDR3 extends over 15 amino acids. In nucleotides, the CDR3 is TGTGCCAGCAGCGTAGGGAATGCAAACCAAGAGACCCAGTACTTC. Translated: CASSVGNANQETQYF.

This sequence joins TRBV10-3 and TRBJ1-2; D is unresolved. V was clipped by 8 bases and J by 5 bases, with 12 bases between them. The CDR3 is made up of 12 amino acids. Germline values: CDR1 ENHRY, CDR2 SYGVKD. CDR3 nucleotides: TGTGCCATCGGTTCGGGAAAGTATGGCTACACCTTC. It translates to CAIGSGKYGYTF.

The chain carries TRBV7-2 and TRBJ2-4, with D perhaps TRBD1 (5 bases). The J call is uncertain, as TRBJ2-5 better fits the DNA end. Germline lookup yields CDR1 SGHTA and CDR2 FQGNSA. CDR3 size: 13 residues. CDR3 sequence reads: CASSVRQLETQYF. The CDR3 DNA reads TGTGCCAGCAGCGTTAGACAGTTGGAGACCCAGTACTTC.

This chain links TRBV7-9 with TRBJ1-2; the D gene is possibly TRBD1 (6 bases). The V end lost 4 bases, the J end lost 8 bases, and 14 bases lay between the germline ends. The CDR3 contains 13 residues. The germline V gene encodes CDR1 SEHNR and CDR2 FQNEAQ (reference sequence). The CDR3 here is CASSSGTSGGYTF. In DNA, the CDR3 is TGTGCCAGCAGCTCAGGGACATCGGGAGGCTACACCTTC.

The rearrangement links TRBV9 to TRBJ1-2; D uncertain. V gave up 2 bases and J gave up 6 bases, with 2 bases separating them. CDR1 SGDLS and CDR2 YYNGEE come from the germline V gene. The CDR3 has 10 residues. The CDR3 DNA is TGTGCCAGCAGCGTTGATGGCTACACCTTC. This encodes CASSVDGYTF.

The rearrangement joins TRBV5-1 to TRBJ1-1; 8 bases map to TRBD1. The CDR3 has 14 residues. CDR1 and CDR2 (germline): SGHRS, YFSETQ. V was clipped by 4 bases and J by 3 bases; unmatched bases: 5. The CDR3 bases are TGCGCCAGCAGCCCGGACAGGGCGGACACTGAAGCTTTCTTT. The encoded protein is CASSPDRADTEAFF.

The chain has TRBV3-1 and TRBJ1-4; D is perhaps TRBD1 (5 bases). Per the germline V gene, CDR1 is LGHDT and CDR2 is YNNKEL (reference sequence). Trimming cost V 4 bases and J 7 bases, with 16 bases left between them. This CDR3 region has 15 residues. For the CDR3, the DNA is TGTGCCAGCAGCCCCGTCGGGGGTAGGGTTGAAAAACTGTTTTTT. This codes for CASSPVGGRVEKLFF.

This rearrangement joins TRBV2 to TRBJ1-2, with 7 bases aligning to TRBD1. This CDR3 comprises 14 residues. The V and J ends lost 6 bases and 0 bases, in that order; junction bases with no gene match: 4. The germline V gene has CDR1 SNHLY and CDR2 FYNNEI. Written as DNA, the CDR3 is TGTGCCAGCAGAACAGGGGTAGCTAACTATGGCTACACCTTC. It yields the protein CASRTGVANYGYTF.

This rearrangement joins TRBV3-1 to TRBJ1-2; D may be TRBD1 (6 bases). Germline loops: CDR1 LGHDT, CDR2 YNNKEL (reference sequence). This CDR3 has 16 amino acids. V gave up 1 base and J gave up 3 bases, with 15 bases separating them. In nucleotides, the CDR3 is TGTGCCAGCAGCCAAGTAAGGGGGAGCGGGGACTATGGCTACACCTTC. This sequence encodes CASSQVRGSGDYGYTF.